This T cell receptor beta chain was obtained from a study of neurological immune-mediated disorders. This CDR3 has 12 residues. Germline CDR1 MDHEN, CDR2 SYDVKM. Trimming removed 2 bases at V and 3 bases at J, with 4 bases between. CD4+ or CD8+ T cells at a count of roughly 1 million served as input for the sorted libraries. General study results and limits: Multiple sclerosis, the disease with the least TCR clonal expansion, fell below healthy controls, whereas HTLV-1-associated myelopathy showed the most.

Every sequencing run generated over 160 million TCR-beta sequences from 15-18 subjects. TCRdb reprocessed the 5' RACE reads with MiXCR, giving one entry per CDR3 protein. The sample holds 30,000 to 45,000 distinct CDR3 sequences, around a tenth seen once. This clonotype was observed many times. What it binds is unknown. The TCR sequence derives from a woman aged 25 to 39 with HTLV-1-associated myelopathy (HAM/TSP). The chain links TRBV28 to TRBJ1-2; D unresolved. Source material: CD4+ T cells from blood. DNA of the CDR3: TGTGCCAGCAGTTTACAGCACTATGGCTACACCTTC. Translating it yields CASSLQHYGYTF.